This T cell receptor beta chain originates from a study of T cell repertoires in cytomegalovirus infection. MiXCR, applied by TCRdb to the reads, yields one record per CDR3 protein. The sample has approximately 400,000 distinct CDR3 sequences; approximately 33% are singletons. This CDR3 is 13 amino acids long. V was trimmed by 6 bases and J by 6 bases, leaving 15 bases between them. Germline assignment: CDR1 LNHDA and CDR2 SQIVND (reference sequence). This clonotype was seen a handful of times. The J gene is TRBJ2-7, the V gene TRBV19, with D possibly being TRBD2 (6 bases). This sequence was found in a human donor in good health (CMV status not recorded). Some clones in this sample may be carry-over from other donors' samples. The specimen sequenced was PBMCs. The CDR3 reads CASRGAGTLEQYF. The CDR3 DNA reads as TGTGCCAGTAGAGGGGCAGGGACTCTCGAGCAGTACTTC.